The rows below give T cell receptor beta chains drawn from one sample of a study of shared T cell receptors in the human thymus. Repertoires were generated with immunoSEQ multiplex PCR, while TCRdb's copy carries only in-frame clones and drops some. Here the sample spans about 500,000 clones, 75% to 85% being singletons. These data were also filed under a second study, of human thymus T cells.

Input material: thymocytes. These receptors originate from a boy under three years old with a congenital heart defect. The CDR3 runs from the conserved cysteine through the conserved F or W. D genes are given only for firm matches. The size entry is marked missing in some rows and otherwise reads once, few, many or a size class.

TRBV28	TRBJ1-5	.	TRBD1	CASRPDRGPQPQHF	TGTGCCAGCAGGCCGGACAGGGGGCCCCAGCCCCAGCATTTT
TRBV10-1	TRBJ2-7	.	TRBD2	CASSRVREGKYEQYF	TGCGCCAGCAGCCGGGTGCGGGAGGGCAAGTACGAGCAGTACTTC
TRBV29-1	TRBJ2-1	few	.	CSVVGDSYNEQFF	TGCAGCGTTGTCGGTGACTCCTACAATGAGCAGTTCTTC
TRBV9	TRBJ2-1	.	TRBD2	CASSPVAGDNEQFF	TGTGCCAGCAGCCCTGTAGCGGGAGATAATGAGCAGTTCTTC
TRBV30	TRBJ2-3	.	.	CAWSFQGRGADTQYF	TGTGCCTGGAGTTTTCAGGGGAGGGGCGCAGATACGCAGTATTTT
TRBV27	TRBJ2-3	.	TRBD2	CASGTPSGRAPDTQYF	TGTGCCAGCGGAACTCCGAGCGGGAGGGCCCCAGATACGCAGTATTTT
TRBV7-6	TRBJ2-5	.	.	CASSLRGFIGYQETQYF	TGTGCCAGCAGCTTAAGGGGATTTATAGGTTACCAAGAGACCCAGTACTTC
TRBV4-1	TRBJ1-1	.	.	CASSQGGGGTEAFF	TGCGCCAGCAGCCAAGGGGGAGGGGGGACTGAAGCTTTCTTT
TRBV27	TRBJ2-2	.	TRBD1	CASSGPGRGSAGELFF	TGTGCCAGCAGTGGCCCGGGCAGGGGGTCAGCCGGGGAGCTGTTTTTT
TRBV7-2	TRBJ2-7	few	TRBD2	CASSPLPSGRAREQYF	TGTGCCAGCAGCCCCCTCCCTAGCGGGAGGGCAAGGGAGCAGTACTTC
TRBV6-1	TRBJ1-1	.	.	CASSERLRGGNTEAFF	TGTGCCAGCAGTGAACGTCTAAGAGGTGGGAACACTGAAGCTTTCTTT
TRBV4-3	TRBJ2-7	.	TRBD2	CASSQVWTSLMYEQYF	TGCGCCAGCAGCCAAGTCTGGACTAGCTTAATGTACGAGCAGTACTTC
TRBV4-3	TRBJ2-1	once	.	CASSQARGTYNEQFF	TGCGCCAGCAGCCAAGCAAGGGGCACCTACAATGAGCAGTTCTTC
TRBV5-4	TRBJ2-5	.	.	CASSSVAGSVQEIQYF	TGTGCCAGCAGCTCAGTTGCGGGTTCCGTACAAGAGATCCAGTACTTC
TRBV4-3	TRBJ2-3	.	.	CASSQLARRVDTQYF	TGCGCCAGCAGCCAACTAGCAAGGAGGGTAGATACGCAGTATTTT
TRBV5-1	TRBJ1-3	.	TRBD1	CASSLVAWDRGLGAGNTIYF	TGCGCCAGCAGCTTGGTAGCTTGGGACAGGGGCCTAGGTGCTGGAAACACCATATATTTT
TRBV7-2	TRBJ2-2	.	.	CASSFNFPGELFF	TGTGCCAGCAGCTTTAACTTCCCCGGGGAGCTGTTTTTT
TRBV7-9	TRBJ2-1	.	.	CASSFARDNEQFF	TGTGCCAGCAGCTTTGCGAGAGACAATGAGCAGTTCTTC
TRBV29-1	TRBJ1-1	.	.	CSVEAGSGSTEAFF	TGCAGCGTTGAAGCGGGGTCCGGGAGCACTGAAGCTTTCTTT
TRBV19	TRBJ2-5	.	TRBD1	CASSIGRDRGQETQYF	TGTGCCAGTAGTATAGGCCGGGACAGGGGACAAGAGACCCAGTACTTC
TRBV11-2	TRBJ2-1	.	TRBD2	CASSLEDRGLAGYNEQFF	TGTGCCAGCAGCTTAGAGGACAGGGGACTAGCGGGTTACAATGAGCAGTTCTTC
TRBV11-2	TRBJ2-4	.	.	CASSLDLISPGLRNIQYF	TGTGCCAGCAGCTTAGATCTAATTTCCCCGGGACTCAGGAACATTCAGTACTTC